This T cell receptor (beta chain) was found in a study of shared clonotypes between healthy human individuals. Whole-study results and caveats: Only blood was sampled, and tissue TCR repertoires likely differ from blood ones. With few donors, the genetic and exposure-history diversity represented was limited.

The CDR3 sequence is 17 residues long. The ends were cut back, 1 base at V and 1 base at J, with 16 bases in the middle. In germline, CDR1 is SGHVS, CDR2 FNYEAQ. The repertoire was sequenced with immunoSEQ multiplex PCR; TCRdb's copy has only in-frame clones and lacks some. The sample records some 2.3 million clones, more than 85% being singletons. About this clone: Its specificity is not known.

Material: naive CD4+ T cells from PBMCs. The sample's subset: CD45RA+ positively selected. The sequence was obtained from a man aged 18 to 29 in good health. Some clones in this sample may be carry-over from other donors' samples. This rearrangement joins TRBV7-6 to TRBJ1-1; D remains unclear. This chain's CDR3 is CASSLGLWVAQNTEAFF. CDR3 bases: TGTGCCAGCAGCTTAGGGTTATGGGTAGCGCAGAACACTGAAGCTTTCTTT.